This T cell receptor (beta chain) was obtained from a study of blood T cell repertoires in COVID-19. Study in general: The United States, Italy and Spain provided the acute and convalescent COVID-19 samples. T cells, B-cell-depleted T cells, or PBMCs supplied cDNA or gDNA.

Per the authors' pipeline: Reference gene primer amplification gave nucleated cell count estimates. The data were produced by immunoSEQ multiplex PCR, yet TCRdb's version contains in-frame clones alone and is incomplete. V and J calls and clone size follow that table, whereas D and trimming were derived from the DNA. The sample lists 300,000 to 350,000 clones; 90% to 95% were seen once. The V gene's germline CDR1 is GTSNPN and CDR2 SVGIG (reference sequence). The CDR3 spans 12 residues. Trimming stripped 3 bases from V and 8 bases from J, with 13 bases between. What was sequenced was peripheral blood. This TCR came from a woman between 18 and 29 years old who had recovered from COVID-19. This rearrangement joins TRBV30 to TRBJ1-2, with D unclear. The CDR3 sequence: CAWREGVGGYTF. The DNA of the CDR3 is TGTGCCTGGAGAGAGGGAGTCGGAGGCTACACCTTC.